What follows are 14 T cell receptor beta chains derived from one specimen sequenced in a study of glioma-infiltrating T cells after dendritic cell vaccination. Measured with immunoSEQ multiplex PCR; TCRdb has only the in-frame clones, and not every one. Altogether about 99,000 clones are present, 75% to 85% being singletons, with the ten largest covering 12%. Sequences were derived from blood, sampled before dendritic cell vaccination. The source is a human donor with glioblastoma.

This rearrangement joins TRBV6-5 to TRBJ2-1, with D uncertain. Per germline, CDR1 MNHEY and CDR2 SVGAGI. CDR3 length equals 11 residues. The germline V and J ends were trimmed by 2 bases and 6 bases, with 2 bases remaining between them. CDR3 nucleotide sequence: TGTGCCAGCAGTTACCTCAATGAGCAGTTCTTC. Residues: CASSYLNEQFF.

This clone was seen more than once but under ten times. The chain's CDR3 is CASPPAGTAYEQYF. CDR3 DNA sequence: TGTGCCAGCCCCCCCGCCGGGACAGCATACGAGCAGTACTTC. The chain recombines TRBV6-5 with TRBJ2-7, with TRBD1 matching 7 bases. The CDR3 consists of 14 residues. Germline trimming cut 8 bases from V and 4 bases from J; bases unmatched to any gene: 11. Per germline, CDR1 MNHEY and CDR2 SVGAGI.

The chain links TRBV9 to TRBJ1-2; possible D gene TRBD1, 6 bases. The CDR3 is 13 amino acids. V lost 3 bases, J lost 12 bases, and 18 bases lay in between. CDR1 SGDLS and CDR2 YYNGEE come from the germline V gene. The DNA of the CDR3 is TGTGCCAGCAGCGACCAGCTGGGGGGGCGGCACACCTTC. As protein: CASSDQLGGRHTF. Combining the CDR3 with reference TRBV9 and TRBJ1-2 gives the whole variable domain DSGVTQTPKHLITATGQRVTLRCSPRSGDLSVYWYQQSLDQGLQFLIQYYNGEERAKGNILERFSAQQFPDLHSELNLSSLELGDSALYFCASSDQLGGRHTFGSGTRLTVV.

This clone appeared a single time. This chain joins TRBV15 and TRBJ2-5; the D gene is possibly TRBD2 (6 bases). Germline V gives CDR1 LNHNV, CDR2 YYDKDF (reference sequence). The length of the CDR3 is 13 residues. With 4 bases removed from V and 2 bases from J, the gap between germline ends came to 8 bases. In nucleotides, the CDR3 is TGTGCCACCAGCACAGGGAGGCAAGAGACCCAGTACTTC. As protein: CATSTGRQETQYF.

This clone was seen only a few times. This chain joins TRBV6-1 and TRBJ1-5; D remains unclear. Germline CDR1 and CDR2: MNHNS and SASEGT. The CDR3 consists of 13 residues. Trimming left V 8 bases short and J 11 bases short, with 19 bases between. The CDR3 loop reads CASVDVSVSAQHF. In nucleotides, the CDR3 is TGTGCCAGCGTCGATGTTTCGGTTTCGGCCCAGCATTTT.

The rearrangement links TRBV7-2 to TRBJ2-7; TRBD2 matches 12 bases. V was pared by 5 bases and J by 2 bases, with 4 bases of the junction left unmatched. In germline, CDR1 is SGHTA, CDR2 FQGNSA. The CDR3 loop spans 15 amino acids. The CDR3 protein is CASSASSGGAYEQYF. The CDR3, as DNA: TGTGCCAGCAGCGCCTCTAGCGGGGGGGCCTACGAGCAGTACTTC. Based on the CDR3 plus reference TRBV7-2 and TRBJ2-7, the full variable domain is GAGVSQSPSNKVTEKGKDVELRCDPISGHTALYWYRQSLGQGLEFLIYFQGNSAPDKSGLPSDRFSAERTGGSVSTLTIQRTQQEDSAVYLCASSASSGGAYEQYFGPGTRLTVT.

This clone occurred once. The chain couples TRBV7-9 to TRBJ2-3; 12 bases are shared with TRBD2. The CDR3 extends over 17 amino acids. The J segment lost 3 bases and the V segment lost 2 bases, leaving 6 bases of the junction unmatched. The germline V gene encodes CDR1 SEHNR and CDR2 FQNEAQ (reference sequence). DNA for the CDR3: TGTGCCAGCAGCTTATCTTCTAGCGGGGGGGTAACAGATACGCAGTATTTT. Encoded protein: CASSLSSSGGVTDTQYF.

The chain uses TRBV7-9 and TRBJ2-1; TRBD1 matches at 10 bases. Germline V gene sequence: CDR1 SEHNR, CDR2 FQNEAQ (reference sequence). The CDR3 has 16 amino acids. V dropped 5 bases and J dropped 6; count of bases not matched to a gene: 10. The CDR3 sequence is CASSPGQGDRVNEQFF. For the CDR3, the DNA is TGTGCCAGCAGCCCTGGACAGGGGGATAGGGTCAATGAGCAGTTCTTC.

In regard to this clone: The junction does not match germline at one end; this may be a read error. The chain links TRBV6-1 to TRBJ2-2; D is uncertain. This CDR3 has 14 residues. CDR1 MNHNS and CDR2 SASEGT come from the germline V gene. The CDR3 spells CASTPLQNPGELFF. The CDR3, as DNA: TGTGCCAGCACCCCTTTACAGAACCCCGGGGAGCTGTTTTTT.

The rearrangement joins TRBV27 to TRBJ2-3, with no clear D. Germline CDR1 and CDR2: MNHEY and SMNVEV (reference sequence). V lost 3 bases and J 2 bases, leaving 6 bases between the germline ends. The CDR3 extends over 13 amino acids. The chain's CDR3 is CASSFPSTDTQYF. The CDR3, as DNA: TGTGCCAGCAGTTTCCCCTCCACAGATACGCAGTATTTT.

This clone turned up a few times. The rearrangement joins TRBV2 to TRBJ2-7, with 7 bases lining up with TRBD2. Germline loops: CDR1 SNHLY, CDR2 FYNNEI. The CDR3 loop spans 12 amino acids. V gave up 8 bases and J gave up 7 bases; unmatched junction bases: 8. CDR3 DNA: TGTGCCAGCGGAGCGGGACTTACTGAGCAGTACTTC. Amino acids: CASGAGLTEQYF.

The rearrangement uses TRBV12-5 and TRBJ1-2; D is ambiguous. Germline loops: CDR1 LGHNT, CDR2 FRNRAP. The CDR3 extends over 12 amino acids. V shed 7 bases and J shed 2 bases, with 8 bases lying between them. This CDR3 is CASANRNYGYTF. CDR3 bases: TGTGCTAGTGCGAACAGAAACTATGGCTACACCTTC.

The chain combines TRBV27 with TRBJ1-2; D gene unclear. The CDR3 spans 13 residues. The V gene lost 5 bases and the J gene lost 8 bases, with 15 bases spanning the gap. The germline CDR1 and CDR2 sequences are MNHEY and SMNVEV (reference sequence). The CDR3 DNA sequence: TGTGCCAGCAGTGAGAGGACTGCGTCGGGCTACACCTTC. This translates into CASSERTASGYTF.

This chain connects TRBV2 to TRBJ1-2; no firm D call. This CDR3 is built from 16 residues. Trimming pared 0 bases from V and 8 bases from J, leaving 19 bases between. Germline loops: CDR1 SNHLY, CDR2 FYNNEI. CDR3 residues: CASSEAGGYSSGGYTF. DNA for the CDR3: TGTGCCAGCAGTGAAGCGGGCGGGTACTCCTCGGGGGGCTACACCTTC.